The text below deals with one TCR beta chain. As yet, its antigen is unknown. The sample belongs to a study of T cell responses to AZD1222 COVID-19 vaccine. In the study overall: Pooled samples include second doses given at about 4 or 12 weeks.

Regarding the study as a whole: Just a handful of AZD1222 recipients tested seropositive at baseline. A mostly white British donor set with more females was recruited, and clonal diversity was possibly underestimated. Two AZD1222 doses significantly raised spike-specific TCR breadth and depth over controls.

Generated by immunoSEQ multiplex PCR, the TCRdb table keeps only in-frame clones and is missing some. The sample shows some 61,000 clones, roughly 87% of them seen only once. V was clipped by 4 bases and J by 2 bases, with 13 bases between them. The germline CDR1 and CDR2 sequences are SGHKS and YYEKEE (reference sequence). The CDR3 spans 15 residues. The J gene is TRBJ1-3, the V gene TRBV5-5; D uncertain. This TCR derives from an adult in good health. The specimen was peripheral blood, collected on day 0 of AZD1222 vaccination. The CDR3 loop reads CASSLTFGAGNTIYF. In DNA, the CDR3 is TGTGCCAGCAGCCTAACCTTCGGAGCTGGAAACACCATATATTTT.